This section outlines one T cell receptor beta chain sequence together with its context. This CDR3 has 13 amino acids. The germline V gene encodes CDR1 LNHDA and CDR2 SQIVND (reference sequence). V gave up 6 bases and J gave up 2 bases, with 10 bases separating them. The sample belongs to a study of T cell changes during pregnancy in multiple sclerosis. Data came from immunoSEQ multiplex PCR; TCRdb stores just in-frame clones and leaves some out. Of around 84,000 clones in the sample, approximately 95% are singletons; the top ten hold approximately 0.92%. This specimen consisted of peripheral blood, obtained in the second trimester of pregnancy. The source is a female donor in good health, enrolled as a control in a pregnancy study. The V and J genes are TRBV19 and TRBJ2-5; maybe TRBD2 (5 bases). The DNA of the CDR3 is TGTGCCAGTAGCCGAGGGATACAAGAGACCCAGTACTTC. It yields the protein CASSRGIQETQYF.